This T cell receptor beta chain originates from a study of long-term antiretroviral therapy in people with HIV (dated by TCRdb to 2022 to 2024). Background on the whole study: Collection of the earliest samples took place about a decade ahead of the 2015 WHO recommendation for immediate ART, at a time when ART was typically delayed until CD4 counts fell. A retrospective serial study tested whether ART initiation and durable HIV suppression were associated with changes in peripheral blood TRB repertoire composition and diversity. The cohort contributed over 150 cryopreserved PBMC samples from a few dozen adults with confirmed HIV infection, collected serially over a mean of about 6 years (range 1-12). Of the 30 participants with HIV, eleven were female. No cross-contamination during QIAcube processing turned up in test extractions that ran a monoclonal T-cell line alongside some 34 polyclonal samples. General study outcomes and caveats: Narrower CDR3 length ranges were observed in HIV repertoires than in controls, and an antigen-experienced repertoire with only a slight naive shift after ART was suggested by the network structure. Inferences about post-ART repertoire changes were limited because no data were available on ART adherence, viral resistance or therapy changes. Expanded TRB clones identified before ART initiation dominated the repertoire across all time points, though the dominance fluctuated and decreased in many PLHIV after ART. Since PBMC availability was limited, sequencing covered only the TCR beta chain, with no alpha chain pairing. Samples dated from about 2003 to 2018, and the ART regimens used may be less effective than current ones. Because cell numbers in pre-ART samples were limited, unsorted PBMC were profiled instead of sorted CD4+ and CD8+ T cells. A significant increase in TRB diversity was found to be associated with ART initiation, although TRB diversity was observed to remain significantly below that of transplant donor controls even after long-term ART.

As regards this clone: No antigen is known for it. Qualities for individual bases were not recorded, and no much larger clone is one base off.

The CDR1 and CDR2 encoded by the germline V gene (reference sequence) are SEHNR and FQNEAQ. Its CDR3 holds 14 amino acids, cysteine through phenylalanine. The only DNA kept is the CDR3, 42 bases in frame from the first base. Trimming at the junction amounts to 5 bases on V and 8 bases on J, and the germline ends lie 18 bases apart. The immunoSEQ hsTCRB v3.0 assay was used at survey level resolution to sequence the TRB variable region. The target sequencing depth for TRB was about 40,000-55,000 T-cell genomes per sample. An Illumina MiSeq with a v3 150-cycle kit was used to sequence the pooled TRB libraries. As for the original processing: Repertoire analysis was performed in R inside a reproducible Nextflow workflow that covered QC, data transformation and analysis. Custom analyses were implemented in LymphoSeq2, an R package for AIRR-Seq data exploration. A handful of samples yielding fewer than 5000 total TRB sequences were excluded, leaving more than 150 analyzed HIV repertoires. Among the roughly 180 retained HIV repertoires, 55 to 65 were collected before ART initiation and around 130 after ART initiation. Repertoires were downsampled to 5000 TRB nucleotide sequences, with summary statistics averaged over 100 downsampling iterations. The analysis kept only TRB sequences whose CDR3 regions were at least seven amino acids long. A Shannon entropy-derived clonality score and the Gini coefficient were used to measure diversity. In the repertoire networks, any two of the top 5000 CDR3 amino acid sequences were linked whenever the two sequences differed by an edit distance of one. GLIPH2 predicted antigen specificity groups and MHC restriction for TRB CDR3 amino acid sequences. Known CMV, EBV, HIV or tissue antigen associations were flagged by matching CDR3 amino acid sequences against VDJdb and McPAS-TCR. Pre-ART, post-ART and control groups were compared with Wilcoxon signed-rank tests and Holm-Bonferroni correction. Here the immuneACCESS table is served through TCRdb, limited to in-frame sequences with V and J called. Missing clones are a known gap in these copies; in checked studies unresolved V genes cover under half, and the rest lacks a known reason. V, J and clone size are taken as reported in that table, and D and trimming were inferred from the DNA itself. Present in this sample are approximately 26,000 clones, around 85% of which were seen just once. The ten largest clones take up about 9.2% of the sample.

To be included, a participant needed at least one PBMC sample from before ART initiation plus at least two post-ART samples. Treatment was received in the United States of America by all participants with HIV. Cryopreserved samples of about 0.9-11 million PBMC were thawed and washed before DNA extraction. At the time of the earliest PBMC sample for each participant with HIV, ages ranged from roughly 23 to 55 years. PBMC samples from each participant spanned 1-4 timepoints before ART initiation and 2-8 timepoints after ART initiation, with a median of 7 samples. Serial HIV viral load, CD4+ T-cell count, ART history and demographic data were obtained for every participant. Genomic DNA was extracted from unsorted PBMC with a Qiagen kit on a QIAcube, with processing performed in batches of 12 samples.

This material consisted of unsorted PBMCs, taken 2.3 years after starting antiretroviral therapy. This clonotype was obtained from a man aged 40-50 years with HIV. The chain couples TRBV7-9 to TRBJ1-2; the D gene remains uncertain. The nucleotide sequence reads TGTGCCAGCAGCCCGGGCCGGGGTTTCGAGGGCTACACCTTC. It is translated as CASSPGRGFEGYTF.